The clone carrying this TCR beta chain has at least ten counts. The target antigen is unknown. Amplification of the TCR beta CDR3 regions used RNA transcripts (as template). The workflow started with a first-round RT-PCR run with HTBI primers and then moved on to a second-round multiplex PCR. TCRdb processed the multiplex PCR reads anew with MiXCR; each CDR3 protein has one entry. This sample has 600,000 to 650,000 distinct CDR3 sequences, with 20% to 25% found just once. The CDR3 sequence is 14 residues long. Per the germline V gene, CDR1 is MNHNS and CDR2 is SASEGT. The V end lost 5 bases, the J end lost 1 base, and 8 bases lay between the germline ends. This sample is drawn from a study of Graves' ophthalmopathy and Graves' hyperthyroidism. At the level of the study: There was a collection of peripheral blood at initial diagnosis, before any treatment. Whole-study results and caveats: Separation of ophthalmopathy from stable hyperthyroidism was achieved by a 13-signature model, at around 88% sensitivity and roughly 81% specificity.

Hyperthyroidism cases were recent diagnoses of under 2 months' duration in people aged 18 to 65. The diagnosis was founded upon clinical symptoms, serum thyroxine, TRAb, thyroid ultrasound and orbital computed tomography. This chain joins TRBV6-1 and TRBJ2-2; D might be TRBD2 (5 bases). Sequenced sample: peripheral blood. This TCR derives from a woman between 18 and 29 years old with stable Graves' hyperthyroidism. Some clones in this sample may be carry-over from other donors' samples. The CDR3 region has the DNA TGTGCCAGCAGTATCGGACTGAACACCGGGGAGCTGTTTTTT. Translating it yields CASSIGLNTGELFF.